The 23 T cell receptor beta chains below were found in one sample sequenced in a study of CD8 T cells in ankylosing spondylitis. TCRdb itself ran the 5' RACE reads through MiXCR, one entry per CDR3 protein. The profile shows fewer than 250,000 distinct CDR3 sequences, about 26% of them singletons. Sample: blood, either unsorted or a sorted T cell fraction (not recorded which). The receptors here all came from a male donor with ankylosing spondylitis or in good health (not recorded which).

With regard to this clonotype: A much larger clonotype is one base distant, so this may be a read error. The chain combines TRBV29-1 with TRBJ2-7, with a possible D match to TRBD1 (6 bases). There are 12 residues in the CDR3. Germline-derived CDR1 and CDR2 are SQVTM and ANQGSEA. The CDR3 here is CSARDISYDQYF. For the CDR3, the DNA is TGCAGCGCCCGGGACATTAGCTACGATCAGTACTTC.

A single count supports this clonotype. A much larger clone lies a single base off, so this may be a read error. This chain joins TRBV29-1 and TRBJ2-7; the D is unclear. Germline V CDR1 and CDR2: SQVTM, ANQGSEA. Trimming left V 3 bases short and J 5 bases short, with 11 bases between. This CDR3 has 12 amino acids. CDR3 coding DNA: TGCAGCGTTGAGGCCTGGTTGAACGAGCAGTACTTC. This encodes CSVEAWLNEQYF.

This clonotype has a handful of counts. The V call is TRBV7-2, the J call TRBJ2-3; no clear D. CDR1 is SGHTA and CDR2 is FQGNSA in the germline V gene. Trimming took 5 bases from V and 7 from J, leaving 10 bases between them. The CDR3 is 12 amino acids. CDR3 protein: CASSPPDHTQYF. CDR3 in DNA: TGTGCCAGCAGCCCGCCGGACCATACGCAGTATTTT.

In its sample, this clonotype was seen many times. CDR3 bases: TGTGCCAGCAGCCGGCCTAGTGGGACCGGGGAGCTGTTTTTT. Residues: CASSRPSGTGELFF. The rearrangement joins TRBV3-1 to TRBJ2-2, with D unclear. Germline CDR1 is LGHDT and CDR2 is YNNKEL (reference sequence). The CDR3 extends over 14 amino acids. V was trimmed by 4 bases and J by 5 bases, leaving 11 bases between them.

This clonotype has at least ten counts. This CDR3 is CASSPEWRGVAKNIQYF. The CDR3 region has the DNA TGTGCCAGCAGCCCGGAATGGCGCGGTGTGGCCAAAAACATTCAGTACTTC. The chain is built from TRBV7-2 and TRBJ2-4; D call uncertain. CDR1 and CDR2 (germline): SGHTA, FQGNSA. The CDR3 covers 17 residues. Trimming left V 5 bases short and J 1 base short, with 18 bases between.

This clonotype has only a few counts. For the CDR3, the DNA is TGTGCCAGCAGCCAGTTGGACAGGGTGAATACGCAGTATTTT. Protein: CASSQLDRVNTQYF. The chain combines TRBV5-5 with TRBJ2-3; 8 bases fit TRBD1. The CDR3 loop spans 14 amino acids. V shed 4 bases, J shed 7 bases, and the junction held 8 bases outside the gene matches. The germline V gene has CDR1 SGHKS and CDR2 YYEKEE (reference sequence).

This clonotype was seen at least ten times. The chain uses TRBV5-1 and TRBJ2-1; 9 bases fit TRBD2. V was clipped by 0 bases and J by 5 bases; unmatched bases: 3. The CDR3 consists of 15 residues. Germline V gene sequence: CDR1 SGHRS, CDR2 YFSETQ. The CDR3 is CASSLGAGGHNEQFF. The CDR3 DNA reads as TGCGCCAGCAGCTTGGGAGCGGGAGGTCACAATGAGCAGTTCTTC.

The chain has TRBV29-1 and TRBJ2-5; the D is unclear. V was cut by 7 bases and J by 2 bases, with 11 bases left in between. This CDR3 has 12 residues. Germline loops: CDR1 SQVTM, CDR2 ANQGSEA. CDR3 in DNA: TGCAGCGGGCGAAGTGGGCAAGAGACCCAGTACTTC. It encodes CSGRSGQETQYF.

The chain carries TRBV29-1 and TRBJ2-7, with D possibly matching TRBD2 (6 bases). V lost 5 bases, J lost 0 bases, and 8 bases lay in between. The CDR3 covers 12 residues. The germline V gene encodes CDR1 SQVTM and CDR2 ANQGSEA. The DNA for the CDR3 is TGCAGCGTTTGGCGGGGCTCCTACGAGCAGTACTTC. As protein: CSVWRGSYEQYF.

This clonotype has ten or more counts. The chain is built from TRBV15 and TRBJ2-7, with TRBD2 identical over 8 bases. The CDR3 spans 14 residues. Germline trimming cut 0 bases from V and 6 bases from J; bases unmatched to any gene: 4. Germline loops: CDR1 LNHNV, CDR2 YYDKDF (reference sequence). CDR3 in DNA: TGTGCCACCAGCAGAGATGGAAGCGGGAGCGAGCAGTACTTC. Translation gives CATSRDGSGSEQYF.

This clonotype occurred many times. The V and J genes are TRBV11-2 and TRBJ1-6; D possibly corresponds to TRBD1 (5 bases). Germline CDR1 SGHAT, CDR2 FQNNGV. The V gene lost 5 bases and the J gene lost 3 bases, with 23 bases spanning the gap. The CDR3 is 19 amino acids. CDR3 DNA sequence: TGTGCCAGCAGCCCTAGTGGTGTGGTTGACAGACGCTATAATTCACCCCTCCACTTT. Its protein product is CASSPSGVVDRRYNSPLHF.

This clonotype showed up just a few times. The chain couples TRBV10-3 to TRBJ1-2, with D possibly being TRBD1 (6 bases). The germline V gene has CDR1 ENHRY and CDR2 SYGVKD. The CDR3 extends over 14 amino acids. With 7 bases removed from V and 4 bases from J, the gap between germline ends came to 16 bases. CDR3 DNA: TGTGCCATCAAGTCGGGCGGGGGGCCCTATGGCTACACCTTC. Its translation: CAIKSGGGPYGYTF.

The rearrangement uses TRBV12-3 or TRBV12-4 and TRBJ2-5, with 12 bases lining up with TRBD1. The CDR3 sequence is 17 residues long. V was pared by 3 bases and J by 5 bases, with 10 bases of the junction left unmatched. The CDR3 bases are TGTGCCAGCAGTTTTTATCCCGGGACAGGGGGCGGGGAGACCCAGTACTTC. Its translation is CASSFYPGTGGGETQYF.

This clonotype was recorded at least ten times. The chain uses TRBV29-1 and TRBJ2-7, with D perhaps TRBD2 (7 bases). The V end lost 4 bases, the J end lost 6 bases, and 19 bases lay between the germline ends. Germline CDR1 reads SQVTM; CDR2 reads ANQGSEA. This CDR3 has 14 residues. The CDR3 spells CSVVLRGRLGEQYF. The CDR3, as DNA: TGCAGCGTTGTTTTGCGGGGGCGGCTGGGCGAGCAGTACTTC.

There are a few counts of this clonotype. This chain uses TRBV20-1 with TRBJ2-3; perhaps TRBD2 as D (6 bases). Germline V gene data show CDR1 as DFQATT and CDR2 as SNEGSKA (reference sequence). V gave up 6 bases and J gave up 3 bases, with 19 bases separating them. This CDR3 comprises 15 residues. For the CDR3, the DNA is TGCAGTGCCGAACAAGCGGCTGGGGGGACAGATACGCAGTATTTT. Translated: CSAEQAAGGTDTQYF.

Many counts were recorded for this clonotype. This chain joins TRBV7-2 and TRBJ1-3; maybe TRBD1 (6 bases). V gave up 4 bases and J gave up 0 bases, with 16 bases separating them. The CDR3 consists of 17 residues. Germline assignment: CDR1 SGHTA and CDR2 FQGNSA. The CDR3 reads CASSSRQELISGNTIYF. In DNA form, the CDR3 reads TGTGCCAGCAGCTCAAGACAGGAGCTGATCTCTGGAAACACCATATATTTT.

This clonotype was counted only a few times. The chain combines TRBV12-3 or TRBV12-4 with TRBJ2-7; the D call may be TRBD1 or TRBD2 (5 bases each). The V gene lost 4 bases and the J gene lost 0 bases, with 10 bases spanning the gap. This CDR3 spans 14 amino acids. The CDR3 region has the DNA TGTGCCAGCAGTTGGGACCTCAGCTCCTACGAGCAGTACTTC. This sequence encodes CASSWDLSSYEQYF.

This clonotype was counted at least ten times. The chain carries TRBV29-1 and TRBJ1-2; 7 positions match TRBD1. After removal of 7 bases from V and 4 bases from J, the junction contained 6 bases not matched to a gene. The CDR3 extends over 12 amino acids. Per the germline V gene, CDR1 is SQVTM and CDR2 is ANQGSEA. The CDR3: CSGRQGTYGYTF. CDR3 in DNA: TGCAGCGGCCGACAGGGAACCTATGGCTACACCTTC.

At least ten counts were recorded for this clonotype. The gene calls are TRBV20-1 and TRBJ1-2; no definite D call. This CDR3 has 12 amino acids. The V end was cut by 6 bases, the J end by 3 bases, with 11 bases between. CDR1 is DFQATT and CDR2 is SNEGSKA in the germline V gene (reference sequence). CDR3 sequence (DNA): TGCAGTGCCAGTCTTTCTGACTATGGCTACACCTTC. Its protein is CSASLSDYGYTF.

This clonotype was seen many times. The chain uses TRBV29-1 and TRBJ2-7, with 15 nucleotides matching TRBD2. Looked up from germline, CDR1 is SQVTM and CDR2 is ANQGSEA. The CDR3 has 14 residues. J lost 4 bases, V lost 6 bases, and 4 bases had no gene match. CDR3 sequence reads: CSVYGLAGGYEQYF. CDR3 DNA sequence: TGCAGCGTCTATGGACTAGCGGGAGGGTACGAGCAGTACTTC.

This clonotype was detected ten times or more. The chain employs TRBV14 and TRBJ2-3; 14 bases fit TRBD2. Trimming cost V 4 bases and J 0 bases; bases outside gene matches: 12. CDR1 and CDR2 from the germline V gene are SGHDN and FVKESK. The CDR3 runs 20 residues. CDR3 sequence (DNA): TGTGCCAGCAGCCGAGAACCGGGACTAGCGGGAGAATACAGCACAGATACGCAGTATTTT. As protein: CASSREPGLAGEYSTDTQYF.

As regards this clonotype: This may be a read error: a much more frequent sequence differs by one nucleotide. This chain joins TRBV28 and TRBJ1-2; 8 bases align to TRBD1. The J segment lost 5 bases and the V segment lost 4 bases, leaving 9 bases of the junction unmatched. Germline CDR1 MDHEN, CDR2 SYDVKM. The CDR3 is 15 amino acids. The CDR3 loop is CASSSPGGAEYGYTF. For the CDR3, the DNA is TGTGCCAGCAGTTCTCCAGGGGGCGCGGAATATGGCTACACCTTC.

This clonotype was observed many times. The rearrangement joins TRBV29-1 to TRBJ2-1; 7 nucleotides match TRBD1. Germline assignment: CDR1 SQVTM and CDR2 ANQGSEA. Losses at the gene ends were 6 bases for V and 0 bases for J; bases not matched to a gene: 5. There are 14 residues in the CDR3. CDR3 loop: CSVQQGSSYNEQFF. The CDR3, as DNA: TGCAGCGTACAACAGGGGAGCTCCTACAATGAGCAGTTCTTC.